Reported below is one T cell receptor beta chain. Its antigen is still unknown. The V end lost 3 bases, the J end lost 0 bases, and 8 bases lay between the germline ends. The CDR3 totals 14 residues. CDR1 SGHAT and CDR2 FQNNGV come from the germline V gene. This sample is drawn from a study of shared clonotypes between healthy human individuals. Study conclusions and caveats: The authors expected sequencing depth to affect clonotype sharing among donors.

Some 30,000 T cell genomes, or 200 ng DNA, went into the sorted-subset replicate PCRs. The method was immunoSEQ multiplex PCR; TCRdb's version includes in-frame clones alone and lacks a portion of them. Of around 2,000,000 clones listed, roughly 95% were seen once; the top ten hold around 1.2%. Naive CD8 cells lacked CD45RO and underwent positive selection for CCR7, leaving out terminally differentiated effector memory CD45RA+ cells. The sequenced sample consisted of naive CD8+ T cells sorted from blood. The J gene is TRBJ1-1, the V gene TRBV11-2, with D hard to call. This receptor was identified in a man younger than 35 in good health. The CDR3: CASSLEVLNTEAFF. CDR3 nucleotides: TGTGCCAGCAGCTTGGAGGTCTTGAACACTGAAGCTTTCTTT.